Listed below are T cell receptor beta chains from one sample, sequenced in a study of vaccination and CD4 T cells after COVID-19. TCRdb reprocessed the PCR reads with MiXCR, giving one entry per CDR3 protein. The sample comprises under 11,000 distinct CDR3 sequences, around 41% of which are singletons, and 29% rests with the top ten. These TCRs are of unknown antigen specificity. The sample was CD4+ T cells from blood, cultured in vitro. Every receptor here comes from a human donor who had recovered from COVID-19. The CDR3 runs from the conserved cysteine through the conserved F or W. The D gene is left open where the match is weak. Clone sizes are given selectively: once, few, many, or a class where the clone is expanded.

TRBV19	TRBJ2-2	-	-	CASSILDLPNTGELFF	TGTGCCAGTAGTATTCTGGACCTTCCGAACACCGGGGAGCTGTTTTTT
TRBV12-5	TRBJ1-5	-	once	CASGLGRTINQPQHF	TGTGCTAGTGGTTTGGGCAGAACCATAAATCAGCCCCAGCATTTT
TRBV27	TRBJ1-2	-	-	CASSFGQGYGYTF	TGTGCCAGCAGTTTCGGGCAGGGCTATGGCTACACCTTC
TRBV24-1	TRBJ1-1	-	-	CATSPTGGATTEAFF	TGTGCCACCAGTCCGACAGGAGGTGCGACCACTGAAGCTTTCTTT
TRBV7-2	TRBJ2-1	TRBD2	few	CASSLGEAGLAGIYEQFF	TGTGCCAGCAGCTTAGGAGAGGCCGGACTAGCGGGAATCTATGAGCAGTTCTTC
TRBV6-4	TRBJ2-2	-	-	CASSEISEGPGELFF	TGTGCCAGCAGTGAGATAAGCGAGGGGCCCGGGGAGCTGTTTTTT
TRBV7-2	TRBJ2-2	-	few	CASSLEGGTGELFF	TGTGCCAGCAGCTTAGAGGGGGGTACCGGGGAGCTGTTTTTT
TRBV5-1	TRBJ1-2	TRBD1	once	CASSLGGTATNYGYTF	TGCGCCAGCAGCCTTGGAGGGACAGCAACTAACTATGGCTACACCTTC
TRBV18	TRBJ2-7	TRBD2	-	CASSPHLPGTSEAYEQYF	TGTGCCAGCTCACCACACCTACCCGGGACTAGCGAGGCCTACGAGCAGTACTTC
TRBV11-2	TRBJ2-1	TRBD2	-	CASSSQGAGGRSLNEQFF	TGTGCCAGCAGCTCTCAAGGTGCCGGCGGGAGGAGTTTGAATGAGCAGTTCTTC
TRBV6-1	TRBJ1-2	TRBD1	few	CASSERTGGYGYTF	TGTGCCAGCAGTGAACGGACAGGGGGCTATGGCTACACCTTC
TRBV27	TRBJ2-1	-	few	CASSYTWNNEQFF	TGTGCCAGCAGTTATACTTGGAACAATGAGCAGTTCTTC
TRBV7-2	TRBJ1-2	TRBD1	-	CASSSPGQGRGYTF	TGTGCCAGCAGCTCCCCTGGACAGGGACGTGGCTACACCTTC
TRBV11-1	TRBJ2-1	-	-	CASSLIGEQFF	TGTGCCAGCAGCTTAATAGGGGAGCAGTTCTTC
TRBV6-1	TRBJ2-2	TRBD1	-	CASSRTGGTGELFF	TGTGCCAGCAGTCGGACAGGGGGCACCGGGGAGCTGTTTTTT
TRBV5-1	TRBJ2-3	TRBD2	few	CASSLGGLAGVLVPTDTQYF	TGCGCCAGCAGCTTGGGAGGACTAGCGGGAGTCCTCGTACCCACAGATACGCAGTATTTT
TRBV7-9	TRBJ2-1	TRBD1	-	CASSSRGPRGNEQFF	TGTGCCAGCAGCTCGAGGGGGCCCCGAGGGAATGAGCAGTTCTTC
TRBV7-9	TRBJ1-1	-	-	CASSYGPGGYREAFF	TGTGCCAGCAGCTACGGACCCGGGGGCTACCGTGAAGCTTTCTTT
TRBV30	TRBJ2-6	-	-	CAWSRAGAGAGANVLTF	TGTGCCTGGAGCCGGGCAGGGGCGGGAGCTGGGGCCAACGTCCTGACTTTC
TRBV7-9	TRBJ2-2	-	-	CASSLLPTGELFF	TGTGCCAGCTCCCTCCTGCCCACCGGGGAGCTGTTTTTT
TRBV5-1	TRBJ1-2	TRBD1	-	CASSLEAGGEDGYTF	TGCGCCAGCAGCTTGGAGGCAGGGGGCGAGGATGGCTACACCTTC
TRBV30	TRBJ1-5	-	few	CAWSGVGRNNQPQHF	TGTGCCTGGAGTGGGGTGGGGCGAAACAATCAGCCCCAGCATTTT
TRBV12-3/TRBV12-4	TRBJ2-3	-	-	CASRWTATDTQYF	TGTGCCAGCAGGTGGACAGCCACAGATACGCAGTATTTT
TRBV6-5	TRBJ2-7	TRBD1	-	CASSSGQGTGEQYF	TGTGCCAGCAGTTCGGGACAGGGTACGGGGGAGCAGTACTTC
TRBV12-3/TRBV12-4	TRBJ1-2	-	-	CASTFSNRLNYGYTF	TGTGCCAGCACCTTTAGCAATCGGCTTAACTATGGCTACACCTTC
TRBV20-1	TRBJ2-5	TRBD1	-	CSAPWPRDREETQYF	TGCAGTGCCCCTTGGCCCCGGGACAGAGAAGAGACCCAGTACTTC